This T cell receptor beta chain was captured in a study of CD8+CD57+ T cells in acquired aplastic anemia. Broader study findings: About 29 shared CD8+ CDR3s appeared highly expressed within patients' immunodominant clones.

This clonotype was picked up many times. Its antigen is unidentified. The CDR3 has 13 residues. Germline V gene data show CDR1 as DFQATT and CDR2 as SNEGSKA (reference sequence). With 3 bases removed from V and 2 bases from J, the gap between germline ends came to 11 bases. In patients chosen for sequencing, flow cytometry had shown CD8+CD57+ cell expansion. Genomic DNA provided the template from which TCR beta VDJ and CDR3 profiles were obtained. One entry per CDR3 protein results from TCRdb running MiXCR on the reads. The sample carries about 200,000 distinct CDR3 sequences, roughly two thirds recorded once.

Sequenced input: sorted CD4+, CD8+, or CD8+CD57+ T cells (not recorded which) from PBMCs. The TCR originated in a human donor with aplastic anemia. The genes are TRBV20-1 and TRBJ2-7; possibly TRBD1 for D (6 bases). Here the CDR3 DNA reads TGCAGTGCTAGGAGACAGGAAACCTACGAGCAGTACTTC. Amino acid sequence: CSARRQETYEQYF.